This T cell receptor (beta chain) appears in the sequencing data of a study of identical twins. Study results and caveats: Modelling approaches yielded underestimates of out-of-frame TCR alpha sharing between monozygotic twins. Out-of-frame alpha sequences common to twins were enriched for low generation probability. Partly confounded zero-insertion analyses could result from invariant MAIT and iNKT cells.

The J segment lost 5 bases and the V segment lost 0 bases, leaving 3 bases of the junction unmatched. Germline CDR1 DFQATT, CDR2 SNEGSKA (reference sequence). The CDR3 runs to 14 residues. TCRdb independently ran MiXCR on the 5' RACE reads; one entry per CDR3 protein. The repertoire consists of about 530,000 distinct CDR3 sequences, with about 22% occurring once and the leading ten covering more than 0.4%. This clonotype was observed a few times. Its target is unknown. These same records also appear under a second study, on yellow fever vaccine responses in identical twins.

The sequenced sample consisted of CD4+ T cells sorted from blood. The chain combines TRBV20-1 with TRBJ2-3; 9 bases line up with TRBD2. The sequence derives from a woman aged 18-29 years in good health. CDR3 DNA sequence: TGCAGTGCTAGAGATAGCGGGAGAGGAGATACGCAGTATTTT. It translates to CSARDSGRGDTQYF.